This T cell receptor beta chain came from a study of blood T cell repertoires in COVID-19. Study overall: Material from acute and convalescent COVID-19 was sourced from the United States, Italy and Spain. In each case, the material was cDNA or gDNA derived from T cells, B-cell-depleted T cells, or PBMCs.

Methods used by the authors: Cell counts per sample came from amplifying reference gene primers. Clones were sequenced by immunoSEQ multiplex PCR, and TCRdb holds only the in-frame ones, with some missing. That table is the source of V, J and clone size, and D and trimming were worked out from the DNA. The sample has 160,000 or so clones; 90% are singletons. V was pared by 5 bases and J by 0 bases, with 4 bases of the junction left unmatched. Germline V gives CDR1 LNHDA, CDR2 SQIVND (reference sequence). There are 17 residues in the CDR3. Sequencing was done on a sample of peripheral blood. The chain couples TRBV19 to TRBJ2-6, with TRBD1 matching 10 bases. The receptor was isolated from a man aged 55 to 70 with active or convalescent COVID-19. DNA for the CDR3: TGTGCCAGTAGTGCCGGGACAGGGGTCTCTGGGGCCAACGTCCTGACTTTC. As protein: CASSAGTGVSGANVLTF.